This TCR beta chain was captured by sequencing in a study of T-cell reconstitution after alpha-beta-depleted transplantation in children. Overall study results and limits: Reported findings indicate that, about two months after transplant, alpha-beta T cells came from several hundred expanded clones, which were derived from non-depleted graft cells. Some patients showed high day-60 TCRbeta diversity, which derived from surviving recipient T cells and thymic progenitors. At one year after transplant, newly produced T cells mostly accounted for T-cell counts and diversity.

V lost 0 bases and J lost 4, with 6 bases in between. This CDR3 spans 13 amino acids. Germline V gene sequence: CDR1 LGHDT, CDR2 YNNKEL (reference sequence). A library of TCRbeta sequences, prepared with unique molecular identifiers, was generated. From the PCR reads, TCRdb called clonotypes with MiXCR, one entry per CDR3 protein. This sample has 400,000 to 550,000 distinct CDR3 sequences, with about 10% found just once. This clonotype occurred many times. Its antigen is still unknown. This chain connects TRBV3-1 to TRBJ1-2; D ambiguous. This specimen was PBMCs, taken before TCRalphabeta/CD19-depleted stem cell transplant. This clonotype was sampled from a child aged 2 to 10 with inherited bone marrow failure, due to receive a stem cell transplant. The CDR3 nucleotides are TGTGCCAGCAGCCAAGAGGGGATCTATGGCTACACCTTC. Amino acid sequence: CASSQEGIYGYTF.